This T cell receptor beta chain comes out of a study of cytomegalovirus exposure and HLA in healthy donors (dated by TCRdb to 2017 to 2019). The study in broad terms: An earlier analysis of approximately 600 of the donors reported roughly 300 Gb of sequence data and some 100 million unique TCR beta sequences from about 179 million T cells. An early release that covered several hundred HLA-typed donors contained approximately 290 gigabases of sequencing data and around 80 million unique TCR sequences. A few DR-DQ haplotypes were treated as single units for association and clustering because of strong linkage in the cohort. A separate validation cohort of 100 to 150 different subjects was used in addition to the roughly 700-subject first cohort. The number of typed donors differed by locus: roughly 620-640 for A, B, C, DRB1 and DQB1; 500 to 550 for DQA1; around 580 for DPA1; and about 470 for DPB1. A later analysis re-examined previously published TCR beta repertoires from 610 or so donors and added high-resolution HLA genotyping to investigate patterns of TCR occurrence. The study aimed to test whether cataloging public T cell receptors could reveal signatures of past pathogen exposure. A later genetic analysis took genome-wide SNP genotypes for about 55% of the 666 donors and used that subset as a discovery cohort. All discovery cohort repertoires had been generated on a single sequencing platform. Among a few hundred genotyped donors of the cohort, an average of approximately 240,000 unique TCR beta nucleotide sequences were sequenced per donor, roughly 18% of them non-productive. Donor age, sex, ethnicity and CMV serostatus were compiled alongside the repertoire data. Class I and class II HLA loci were covered by the typing at four-digit resolution. The study used immunosequencing to profile the T cell repertoires of approximately 690 subjects and linked those repertoires to cytomegalovirus serostatus. Of the 300 to 500 genotyped donors, approximately 80% were placed in the genetic ancestry cluster associated with self-reported Caucasian donors. To predict cytomegalovirus infection status, the study combined high-throughput TCR immunosequencing, statistical association of individual TCRs with disease status, and machine learning. The later analysis used no new phenotypic data to find candidate immune exposures, relying instead on TCR beta sequences and their occurrence across donors. In an earlier analysis of 550 to 700 of the donors, high-throughput TCR beta sequencing was used to judge whether each TCR beta V gene segment behaved as functional or pseudogenic.

The cohort comprised under 700 healthy bone marrow donors. All cohort members were sampled while nominally healthy, although unrecorded immune exposures were likely present. The donor tested CMV seronegative and was one of the 352 seronegative cohort members. Every donor gave a peripheral blood sample, and the peripheral blood mononuclear cells from that sample were used for TCR beta sequencing. The Qiagen DNeasy Blood Extraction Kit was used to extract genomic DNA from the blood cell samples. As to this clone: Its binding antigen is unknown. Per-base quality was not reported, and no clone a single base away is much larger than it.

Library prep was done by the immunoSEQ multiplex PCR assay. For the multiplex PCR, a mixture combining 60 forward primers for TCR Vbeta segments and 13 reverse primers for TCR Jbeta segments was used. Amplification of the CDR3 region of rearranged TCR beta genes was performed with a multiplex PCR assay on genomic DNA. On the Illumina HiSeq System, the amplified TCR beta libraries were sequenced as 87-base-pair reads. In the paper's pipeline: A later analysis tallied 75 million to 95 million unique TCR beta chains across the roughly 610 repertoires, and approximately 9.9 million of those chains were shared by two or more donors. Raw reads were error-corrected and collapsed into unique sequences with a nearest-neighbor algorithm that merged closely related sequences to remove PCR and sequencing errors. V, D and J gene segments were assigned by aligning CDR3 sequences to IMGT reference sequences. For a sequence to be retained, a match of at least six nucleotides to both a V gene segment and a J gene segment was required. A rearrangement was called productive if the CDR3 had no stop codons and remained in frame with V and J, and every other rearrangement was called non-productive. CDR3 was defined according to IMGT convention as the region running from the second conserved V-encoded cysteine to the conserved J-encoded phenylalanine. In an earlier analysis of around 540 of the donors, sequences lacking an unambiguous match to a single V gene segment were excluded. In an earlier analysis of about 590 of the donors, a V segment was called functional when productive rearrangements were above 56.7%, and segregating when the standard deviation between donors exceeded 5%. A statistical classification framework was developed to diagnose cytomegalovirus status using the catalog of TCR beta chain sequences. V and J gene assignment, in a later analysis, came from comparing TCR nucleotide sequences with IMGT/GENE-DB human TR gene sequences. The TCRdist pipeline was used in a later analysis to assign CDR3 sequences and most-parsimonious VDJ recombination scenarios. In a later analysis, every TCR beta chain was defined by the combination of its CDR3 amino acid sequence and its V-gene family, and reads without a unique V-gene family were dropped. In a later analysis, 450 to 600 highly shared, low-generation-probability nucleotide sequences were removed to address suspected cross-contamination and a sequencing artifact. In a later analysis, a clonal expansion index for each public chain was calculated from normalized within-repertoire ranks of inferred template counts. In a later analysis, generation probabilities were computed using a VDJ recombination model fitted to out-of-frame rearrangements, and the results were checked against IGoR. Hypergeometric tests were used in a later analysis to score TCR-TCR, TCR-HLA and TCR-CMV co-occurrence, with a repertoire-size bias correction applied to the TCR pairs. A later analysis estimated false discovery rates by permuting HLA or CMV assignments 20 times. In a later analysis, co-occurring TCRs were grouped using DBSCAN, and TCRdist sequence similarity was added for clustering within HLA-allele-positive subsets. Co-occurrence clustering excluded repertoires with fewer than 30,000 or more than 120,000 public chains, plus five with anomalous nucleotide sharing. TCRdb took over this immuneACCESS table, retaining in-frame rearrangements with V and J assigned. Such tables are incomplete; in checked studies, under half of the missing clones stem from an unresolved V gene, and the remainder is unexplained. V and J calls and clone size are as listed in that table; D and trimming were resolved from the DNA. Recorded for this sample are approximately 270,000 clones; 80% of them occurred a single time. The ten largest clones capture around 0.33% of the sample.

From the germline V gene, CDR1 is SGHRS and CDR2 is YFSETQ. Trimming costs V 0 bases and J 5 bases, and their ends lie 11 bases apart. There are 15 amino acids in the CDR3, from cysteine to phenylalanine inclusive. Just CDR3 DNA is preserved here, 45 bases in frame from base 1. What the research found in general, with its limitations: An association between a missense DCLRE1C variant and V-gene and J-gene trimming of TCR beta chains was found in a later genetic analysis and replicated in an independent cohort. A cluster of highly shared sequence variants was judged likely to represent a technical artifact of the sequencing pipeline. In vitro tests confirmed that a few of the cytomegalovirus-associated TCR beta chains recognize cytomegalovirus antigens. The classifier was reported to diagnose cytomegalovirus status with high specificity and sensitivity in both the original and validation cohorts. Specific HLA alleles were associated with some 15,000 TCR beta sequences at a false discovery rate of 0.05 in a later analysis. Because HLA typing was missing for some donors at each locus, association tests included only the typed subset. In the study, roughly 160 TCR beta chains were listed as associated with cytomegalovirus. A further reported finding was that TCR beta sequences accurately predicted the HLA-A and HLA-B alleles for most subjects in the first cohort. The cohort was sequenced for TCR beta chains only, and without alpha or paired-chain data the features that could be detected were limited. Most TCR sequences were seen in very few donors, while some public TCRs were found in many individuals. Because counts were too low, seventeen rarely observed V segments, including chromosome 9 orphons, were excluded from the earlier analysis of fewer than 650 of the donors. In an earlier analysis of roughly 560 of the donors, most TCR beta V segments were observed in productive rearrangements about 90% or about 30% of the time, broadly matching IMGT annotations. A later genetic analysis reported fewer N-insertions in productive TCRs among donors in an Asian-associated ancestry cluster than the roughly 640-donor mean. Most CMV-associated TCR beta chains appeared to be HLA-restricted in a later analysis, and the HLA associations seemed to be driven largely by CMV exposure. Linkage disequilibrium might explain the correlated functional status among segregating V segments, but an unknown experimental factor could not be ruled out. It was suggested by the authors that the approach could potentially be generalized to other disease states and immunological phenotypes. The only immune exposure information available for the cohort was CMV serostatus. Because the 87-base-pair reads could not distinguish some IMGT-functional V segments, including TRBV6-2 and TRBV6-3, those segments were excluded. According to a later analysis, TCR association rates differed among HLA loci, with DRB1 alleles showing the most associated TCRs and HLA-C alleles showing the fewest. In a later analysis, HLA-associated TCR beta chains were found to be more clonally expanded and to have lower generation probabilities than equally common non-associated chains. Sequencing depth was assumed to be roughly uniform across donors in the presence/absence analyses, though that assumption may not hold. Strong co-occurrence of HLA alleles, especially DR and DQ, made assigning TCR associations to individual alleles difficult. A later analysis reported that several top co-occurrence clusters appeared linked to parvovirus B19, influenza, CMV and Epstein-Barr virus.

This TCR was sampled from a girl aged 2 to 10 in good health and CMV-seronegative. The rearrangement joined TRBV5-1 to TRBJ2-2; matching of 6 bases hints at TRBD1 as the D gene. The sample comprised PBMCs. This receptor has the CDR3 CASSLVQGWTGELFF. In nucleotides, the sequence is TGCGCCAGCAGCTTGGTACAGGGTTGGACCGGGGAGCTGTTTTTT.